This T cell receptor (beta chain) was recovered during a study of blood T cell repertoires in COVID-19. Study-wide context: PBMCs, B-cell-depleted T cells, or T cells were the source of the cDNA or gDNA that made up the material.

Assay: immunoSEQ multiplex PCR; the TCRdb copy retains only in-frame clones and omits some. The table lists around 210,000 clones, roughly 88% of them singletons. V trimming: 4 bases; J trimming: 8 bases; junction bases outside the gene matches: 6. This CDR3 has 14 residues. CDR1 SGHRS and CDR2 YFSETQ come from the germline V gene. Followed longitudinally, the Seattle patients had been enrolled during active infection. This rearrangement joins TRBV5-1 to TRBJ1-6; TRBD1 aligns across 7 bases. This clonotype was sampled from a man aged 50 to 60 with COVID-19, enrolled during active disease. Sequencing was performed on peripheral blood. CDR3 loop: CASSATGIDSPLHF. CDR3 coding DNA: TGCGCCAGCAGCGCGACAGGGATCGATTCACCCCTCCACTTT.